This T cell receptor beta chain was recovered during a study of blood T cell repertoires in COVID-19. Study-level background: COVID-19 samples collected from the United States, Italy and Spain covered acute and convalescent phases. T cells, B-cell-depleted T cells, or PBMCs provided the cDNA or gDNA that served as material.

Authors' analysis steps: Amplification with reference gene primers provided the estimates of nucleated cell counts. Profiled with immunoSEQ multiplex PCR; TCRdb holds only in-frame clones, not every one. V, J and clone size derive from that table, while D and trimming were established from the DNA sequence. Of around 200,000 clones listed, about 88% were seen once; the top ten hold 7%. The CDR3 is 16 amino acids. V shed 1 base and J shed 0 bases, with 10 bases lying between them. The V gene's germline CDR1 is SGHAT and CDR2 FQNNGV. Sample: peripheral blood. This chain links TRBV11-2 with TRBJ2-4, with D tentatively TRBD2 (6 bases). This receptor was identified in a woman of 80 years or more in a cohort sampled during active or convalescent COVID-19. The CDR3 reads CASSLGPGLAKNIQYF. The CDR3 DNA reads TGTGCCAGCAGCTTAGGCCCGGGACTAGCCAAAAACATTCAGTACTTC.